Shown below are 8 T cell receptor beta chains from a single sample sequenced in a study of T cell responses to AZD1222 COVID-19 vaccine. Profiled with immunoSEQ multiplex PCR; TCRdb holds only in-frame clones, not every one. Seen here are over 95,000 clones, 65% to 85% observed once, and the top ten hold about 14%. The input for sequencing was peripheral blood, taken 28 days after the second AZD1222 dose. The receptors come from an adult who received the AZD1222 COVID-19 vaccine.

This chain joins TRBV2 and TRBJ1-6, with TRBD1 identical over 7 bases. Germline CDR1 and CDR2: SNHLY and FYNNEI. The trim removed 6 bases at V and 7 bases at J, leaving 12 bases unmatched. CDR3 length: 16 amino acids. CDR3 coding DNA: TGTGCCAGCAGAAGTAAGATCGACAGGGTGAATTCACCCCTCCACTTT. This translates into CASRSKIDRVNSPLHF.

CDR3 loop: CASSGATGLRETQYF. CDR3 DNA: TGTGCCAGCAGCGGAGCTACAGGGCTAAGAGAGACCCAGTACTTC. This chain joins TRBV9 and TRBJ2-5, with D perhaps TRBD1 (6 bases). This CDR3 spans 15 amino acids. V lost 3 bases and J 4 bases, leaving 16 bases between the germline ends. CDR1 and CDR2 (germline): SGDLS, YYNGEE. Looking up the rest from reference TRBV9 and TRBJ2-5 gives the full variable domain: DSGVTQTPKHLITATGQRVTLRCSPRSGDLSVYWYQQSLDQGLQFLIQYYNGEERAKGNILERFSAQQFPDLHSELNLSSLELGDSALYFCASSGATGLRETQYFGPGTRLLVL.

This rearrangement joins TRBV6-2 or TRBV6-3 to TRBJ2-3, with D possibly matching TRBD2 (5 bases). V shed 0 bases and J shed 1 base, with 8 bases lying between them. The CDR3 covers 15 residues. CDR1 is MNHEY and CDR2 is SVGEGT in the germline V gene. The CDR3 loop is CASSYSHGGTDTQYF. In DNA, the CDR3 is TGTGCCAGCAGTTACTCTCACGGGGGCACAGATACGCAGTATTTT.

V and J are TRBV7-2 and TRBJ1-2, with D possibly being TRBD1 (6 bases). Germline lookup yields CDR1 SGHTA and CDR2 FQGNSA. The CDR3 is 15 amino acids. Trimming pared 5 bases from V and 1 base from J, leaving 14 bases between. This CDR3 is CASSLWGQLNYGYTF. In DNA form, the CDR3 reads TGTGCCAGCAGCCTCTGGGGGCAGCTTAACTATGGCTACACCTTC.

The gene calls are TRBV6-5 and TRBJ1-2; 9 bases are a match to TRBD1. With 4 bases clipped from V and 7 bases from J, the junction kept 13 bases outside the gene matches. This CDR3 has 16 residues. Germline CDR1 is MNHEY and CDR2 is SVGAGI. CDR3 loop: CASSLSTGGKQGGYTF. The CDR3 DNA reads TGTGCCAGCAGTTTATCGACAGGGGGTAAACAAGGTGGCTACACCTTC.

The chain combines TRBV5-1 with TRBJ1-5; possibly TRBD1 for D (6 bases). The V gene's germline CDR1 is SGHRS and CDR2 YFSETQ. The CDR3 runs to 15 residues. Between the trimmed V and J ends, which lost 0 bases and 7 bases, there was a span of 14 bases. CDR3 sequence (DNA): TGCGCCAGCAGCTTGGCCGGGGGGGCACAACAGCCCCAGCATTTT. Protein: CASSLAGGAQQPQHF.

This chain links TRBV20-1 with TRBJ2-1, with a tentative D call TRBD1 (5 bases). This CDR3 contains 15 residues. The ends were cut back, 3 bases at V and 6 bases at J, with 18 bases in the middle. Germline loops: CDR1 DFQATT, CDR2 SNEGSKA (reference sequence). This chain's CDR3 is CSASRVRTGGNEQFF. The CDR3 bases are TGCAGTGCTAGTCGTGTCCGAACAGGCGGCAATGAGCAGTTCTTC.

The chain combines TRBV6-5 with TRBJ1-1; TRBD1 is a possible D gene (6 bases). Germline lookup yields CDR1 MNHEY and CDR2 SVGAGI. The CDR3 is 14 amino acids. V was clipped by 6 bases and J by 4 bases, with 15 bases between them. The chain's CDR3 is CASRFRGGLTEAFF. CDR3 coding DNA: TGTGCCAGCAGGTTCAGGGGTGGCCTCACTGAAGCTTTCTTT.